Listed below are T cell receptor beta chains from one sample, sequenced in a study of cytomegalovirus exposure and HLA in healthy donors. Using immunoSEQ multiplex PCR, the repertoire was profiled, and TCRdb retains in-frame clones only, with some absent. The sample consists of hundreds of thousands of clones, around nine tenths of them appearing once. Sequencing was carried out using PBMCs. The source of these receptors is a young woman in good health and CMV-seronegative. Each CDR3 is given with its conserved first and last residue. A D gene is named only where the DNA matches it firmly. Size is stated for part of the rows, as once, few or many counts, or as a class when the clone is expanded.

>TRBV10-1|TRBJ2-5|-|-
TGCGCCAGCAGTGACCCTAGTTACGAGACCCAATACTTC
CASSDPSYETQYF
>TRBV19|TRBJ2-1|-|-
TGTGCCAGTAGTATTCCTCTAGCTCTTAAGGGTGAGCAGTTCTTC
CASSIPLALKGEQFF
>TRBV4-2|TRBJ2-1|-|TRBD2
TGTGCCAGCAGCCGCAAACTAGCGGGACAAATGCCACCCCCCAAGGAGCAGTTCTTC
CASSRKLAGQMPPPKEQFF
>TRBV5-1|TRBJ1-3|-|-
TGCGCCAGCAGCTTGGGTGGGACTACGGGAAACACCATATATTTT
CASSLGGTTGNTIYF
>TRBV10-3|TRBJ2-1|-|TRBD1
TGTGCCGCACCGGGACAGGGCGCATTAGAGGCCTACAATGAGCAGTTCTTC
CAAPGQGALEAYNEQFF
>TRBV6-5|TRBJ2-2|few|-
TGTGCCAGCGGTTTAGGGCCGGGAACCGGGGAGCTGTTTTTT
CASGLGPGTGELFF
>TRBV7-9|TRBJ1-5|-|TRBD1
TGTGCCAGCAGCTTAGGGACAGGGGGCTCTTTTCAGCCCCAGCATTTT
CASSLGTGGSFQPQHF
>TRBV11-2|TRBJ2-1|-|TRBD2
TGTGCCAGCAGCTCGGCTAGCGGGATGCTCAATGAGCAGTTCTTC
CASSSASGMLNEQFF
>TRBV10-1|TRBJ2-1|-|TRBD2
TGCGCCAGCGCGCCGGGACTAGCGGGAGAAGGGTCCTACAATGAGCAGTTCTTC
CASAPGLAGEGSYNEQFF
>TRBV27|TRBJ1-6|once|-
TGTGCCAGCAGTTTCGGGACAAATTCACCCCTCCACTTT
CASSFGTNSPLHF
>TRBV5-4|TRBJ2-3|-|TRBD2
TGTGCCAGCAGCTTAACTAGCGGGAGGGGCACAGATACGCAGTATTTT
CASSLTSGRGTDTQYF
>TRBV15|TRBJ1-2|-|TRBD1
TGTGCCACCAGCAGAGGAACAGGGGCAGGCTATGGCTACACCTTC
CATSRGTGAGYGYTF
>TRBV4-1|TRBJ1-2|-|TRBD1
TGCGCCAGCAGCCAAGACCCGGCCGCAGGGGGCACACTCAGAGGCTACACCTTC
CASSQDPAAGGTLRGYTF
>TRBV7-2|TRBJ1-2|-|TRBD1
TGTGCCAGCACCTTCACAGGGGCGCATGGCTGCACCTTC
CASTFTGAHGCTF
>TRBV18|TRBJ1-2|-|-
TGTGCCAGCTCACCGTCTGAGGGGGGGTCCTATGGCTACACCTTC
CASSPSEGGSYGYTF
>TRBV4-2|TRBJ1-5|-|-
TGTGCCAGCAGCCAAGGGTCAGGCTATCAGCCCCAGCATTTT
CASSQGSGYQPQHF
>TRBV9|TRBJ2-2|-|-
TGTGCCAGCAGCCGTAGGATGGGGAGTGGGGCCGGGGAGCTGTTTTTT
CASSRRMGSGAGELFF
>TRBV4-1|TRBJ1-4|few|TRBD1
TGCGCCAGCAGCCAAGTGGCAGGCGACAGGGGGGAAAAACTGTTTTTT
CASSQVAGDRGEKLFF